This T cell receptor (beta chain) was profiled in a study of OX40 agonist ivuxolimab in advanced cancers. Across the whole study: It was ivuxolimab, an agonistic anti-OX40 (CD134) antibody, that patients were treated with. Study-wide results and caveats: More expanded clones were found, on average, in CD8+ than in CD4+ T cells. Expanded peripheral T cells had an undetermined antigen specificity. Clonal expansion by week 6 occurred in CD4+ and CD8+ blood T cells (at 0.1 to 3.0 mg/kg).

CDR1 is MGHRA and CDR2 is YSYEKL in the germline V gene. This CDR3 region has 16 residues. V lost 0 bases and J 5 bases, leaving 11 bases between the germline ends. Method: immunoSEQ multiplex PCR; TCRdb's copy keeps in-frame clones and lacks some. The sample yields about 70,000 clones, under 80% seen once. For this clone: Antigen: not known.

The sample in question was CD4+ or CD8+ T cells sorted from blood, obtained in a trial of the OX40 agonist ivuxolimab. The rearrangement uses TRBV4-1 and TRBJ1-6; the D gene is possibly TRBD1 (6 bases). The sequence came from an adult with an advanced solid tumor such as melanoma, head and neck, liver or kidney cancer. CDR3 sequence reads: CASSQETGTHNSPLHF. DNA of the CDR3: TGCGCCAGCAGCCAAGAGACCGGGACACATAATTCACCCCTCCACTTT.